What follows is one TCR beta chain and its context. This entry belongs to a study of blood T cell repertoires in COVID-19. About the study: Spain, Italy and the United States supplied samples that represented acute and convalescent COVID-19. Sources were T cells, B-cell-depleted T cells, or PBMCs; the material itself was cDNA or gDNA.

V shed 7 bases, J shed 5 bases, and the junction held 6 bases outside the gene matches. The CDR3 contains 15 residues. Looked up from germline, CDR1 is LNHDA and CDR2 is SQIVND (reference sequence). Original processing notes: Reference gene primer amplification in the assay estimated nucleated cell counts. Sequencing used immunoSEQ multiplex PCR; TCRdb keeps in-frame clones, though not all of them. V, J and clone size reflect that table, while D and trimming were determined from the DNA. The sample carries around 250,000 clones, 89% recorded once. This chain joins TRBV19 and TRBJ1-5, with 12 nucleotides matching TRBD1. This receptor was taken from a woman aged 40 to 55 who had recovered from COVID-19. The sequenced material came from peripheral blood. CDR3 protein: CASNPGQGADQPQHF. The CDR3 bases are TGTGCCAGTAATCCGGGACAGGGGGCTGATCAGCCCCAGCATTTT.